One sample yielded the 12 T cell receptor beta chains listed below, sequenced in a study of vaccination effects on CD4 cells after COVID-19. Their cognate antigens are unknown. The assay was immunoSEQ multiplex PCR, and TCRdb's table has in-frame clones only and misses some. Of 20,000 to 25,000 clones detected, around three quarters appear once; the ten largest clones hold 9.1%. Viral peptide pool expansion of antigen-specific CD4+ T cells preceded sequencing in the ViraFEST assay. Subsequent to 10 days of culture, CD4+ T cells were isolated. All vaccine recipients tested negative for nucleocapsid antibodies and had never contracted SARS-CoV-2 infection. This specimen was CD4+ T cells from PBMCs cultured with HCoV-NL63 spike peptides, taken before COVID-19 vaccination. All receptors come from a human donor who received a COVID-19 vaccine.

V usage is TRBV7-9 and J usage is TRBJ1-2; D is possibly TRBD1 (5 bases). V was clipped by 1 base and J by 4 bases, with 13 bases between them. The CDR3 totals 15 residues. The germline gives CDR1 SEHNR, CDR2 FQNEAQ (reference sequence). As DNA, the CDR3 is TGTGCCAGCAGCTTAGATGGGATTCAGGGCTATGGCTACACCTTC. The encoded protein is CASSLDGIQGYGYTF.

The chain combines TRBV29-1 with TRBJ1-5, with D maybe TRBD1 (5 bases). V was clipped by 6 bases and J by 4 bases, with 13 bases between them. This CDR3 contains 13 residues. CDR1 is SQVTM and CDR2 is ANQGSEA in the germline V gene. The CDR3 sequence is CSVGPSENQPQHF. The CDR3 DNA reads TGCAGCGTGGGACCGTCCGAGAATCAGCCCCAGCATTTT.

The chain links TRBV6-5 to TRBJ2-5, with 12 bases matching TRBD2. In germline, CDR1 is MNHEY, CDR2 SVGAGI. J gave up 7 bases and V 5 bases, and 8 bases lay outside the gene matches. The CDR3 is made up of 15 amino acids. The CDR3 here is CASSRTSGTTGTQYF. CDR3 DNA sequence: TGTGCCAGCAGTAGGACTAGCGGGACAACTGGGACCCAGTACTTC.

In its sample, this clone was seen once. The chain recombines TRBV28 with TRBJ1-3; D gene unclear. The CDR3 is 14 amino acids. From germline, CDR1 is MDHEN and CDR2 SYDVKM. Trimming cost V 5 bases and J 4 bases, with 12 bases left between them. This CDR3 is CASSVKHTGNTIYF. Here the CDR3 DNA reads TGTGCCAGCAGTGTAAAGCATACCGGAAACACCATATATTTT.

The V gene is TRBV5-4, the J gene TRBJ2-5, with D perhaps matching TRBD2 (5 bases). This CDR3 region has 13 residues. Germline V gene data show CDR1 as SGHNT and CDR2 as YYREEE (reference sequence). With 3 bases removed from V and 4 bases from J, the gap between germline ends came to 10 bases. CDR3 in DNA: TGTGCCAGCAGCTGGGATCGGGGAGAGACCCAGTACTTC. It translates to CASSWDRGETQYF.

The chain carries TRBV4-1 and TRBJ1-6; a weak D match, TRBD1 (6 bases). V gave up 0 bases and J gave up 0 bases, with 18 bases separating them. Germline assignment: CDR1 MGHRA and CDR2 YSYEKL. This CDR3 comprises 20 residues. CDR3 DNA sequence: TGCGCCAGCAGCCAAGATCAAATCCGGACAGTGAGCTCCTATAATTCACCCCTCCACTTT. Residues: CASSQDQIRTVSSYNSPLHF.

The chain recombines TRBV18 with TRBJ1-2; maybe TRBD1 (6 bases). Trimming took 8 bases from V and 4 from J, leaving 20 bases between them. The CDR3 extends over 15 amino acids. Germline V gene data show CDR1 as KGHSH and CDR2 as LQKENI. CDR3 amino acids: CASARDTRDRYGYTF. The CDR3 coding sequence is TGTGCCAGCGCCAGGGACACGAGGGATCGCTATGGCTACACCTTC.

The V and J genes are TRBV6-6 and TRBJ1-6; TRBD1 is a possible D gene (6 bases). The CDR3 has 14 amino acids. The V and J ends lost 1 base and 6 bases respectively, with 7 bases between them. Germline lookup yields CDR1 MNHNY and CDR2 SVGAGI (reference sequence). The CDR3 reads CASSYFRGNSPLHF. In nucleotides, the CDR3 is TGTGCCAGCAGTTACTTCAGGGGTAATTCACCCCTCCACTTT.

The chain links TRBV9 to TRBJ2-1; either TRBD1 or TRBD2 may fit D (5 bases each). The CDR3 spans 14 residues. V lost 4 bases and J 9 bases, leaving 17 bases between the germline ends. Germline CDR1 is SGDLS and CDR2 is YYNGEE. CDR3 sequence (DNA): TGTGCCAGCAGCCCGGGGCTAACCTTGGGTGAGCAGTTCTTC. Translating it yields CASSPGLTLGEQFF.

This clone is classed as medium-sized. The DNA for the CDR3 is TGTGCCAGTAGAATTCCAGGGATACGACGTGGCTACACCTTC. Translating it yields CASRIPGIRRGYTF. J is TRBJ1-2 and V is TRBV19, with D possibly TRBD1 on 5 matching bases. Germline V gene data show CDR1 as LNHDA and CDR2 as SQIVND (reference sequence). V was pared by 6 bases and J by 7 bases, with 18 bases between. CDR3 length: 14 residues.

This clone appeared a few times. The J gene is TRBJ2-2, the V gene TRBV5-1; 10 nucleotides agree with TRBD2. The CDR3 spans 16 residues. CDR1 SGHRS and CDR2 YFSETQ come from the germline V gene. Losses at the gene ends were 1 base for V and 6 bases for J; bases not matched to a gene: 6. CDR3 in amino acids: CASSLSSGGSAGELFF. For the CDR3, the DNA is TGCGCCAGCAGCTTGTCTAGCGGGGGTTCCGCCGGGGAGCTGTTTTTT.

The rearrangement joins TRBV7-2 to TRBJ2-5, with TRBD2 identical over 12 bases. Germline-derived CDR1 and CDR2 are SGHTA and FQGNSA. This CDR3 comprises 17 residues. Trimming took 5 bases from V and 3 from J; bases not matched to a gene: 10. For the CDR3, the DNA is TGTGCCAGCAGCACATCCCGGACTAGCGGGGTAAAAGAGACCCAGTACTTC. Translated: CASSTSRTSGVKETQYF.